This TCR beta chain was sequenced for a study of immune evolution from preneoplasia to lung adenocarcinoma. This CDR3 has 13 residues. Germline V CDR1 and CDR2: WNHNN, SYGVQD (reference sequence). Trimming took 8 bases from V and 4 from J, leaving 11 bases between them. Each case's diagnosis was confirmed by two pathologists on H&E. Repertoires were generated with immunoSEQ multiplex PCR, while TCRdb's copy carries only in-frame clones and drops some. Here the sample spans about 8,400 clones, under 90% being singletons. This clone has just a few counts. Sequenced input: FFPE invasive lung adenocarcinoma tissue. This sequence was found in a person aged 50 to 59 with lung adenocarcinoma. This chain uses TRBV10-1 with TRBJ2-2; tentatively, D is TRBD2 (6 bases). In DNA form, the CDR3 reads TGCGCCAGCGGAGGGCAGACCACCGGGGAGCTGTTTTTT. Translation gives CASGGQTTGELFF.